Shown below are 19 T cell receptor beta chains from a single sample sequenced in a study of neoadjuvant anti-PD-1 for oral cavity cancer. Some clones are missing from TCRdb's copy, which holds only in-frame ones; the method was immunoSEQ multiplex PCR. Of 15,000 to 20,000 clones detected, roughly 72% appear once; the ten largest clones hold roughly 2.8%. The sample was PBMCs, taken before nivolumab (anti-PD-1) treatment. These TCRs come from a person aged 40 to 85 with oral cavity squamous cell carcinoma.

This chain connects TRBV29-1 to TRBJ2-7; perhaps TRBD2 as D (6 bases). CDR1 is SQVTM, CDR2 ANQGSEA, per germline. The CDR3 extends over 13 amino acids. The V gene lost 3 bases and the J gene lost 6 bases, with 15 bases spanning the gap. The CDR3 sequence is CSVDRQAGGEQYF. As DNA, the CDR3 is TGCAGCGTTGATCGTCAGGCCGGGGGCGAGCAGTACTTC.

The chain uses TRBV10-3 and TRBJ2-7, with TRBD1 matching over 7 bases. Germline V gene lookup returns CDR1 ENHRY and CDR2 SYGVKD. This CDR3 has 13 amino acids. V lost 7 bases, J lost 5 bases, and 8 bases stayed unmatched. The CDR3 coding sequence is TGTGCCATCACCGACAGGGCAAGCGACGAGCAGTACTTC. Its translation is CAITDRASDEQYF.

The CDR3 region is CSAFSFKETQYF. The CDR3 coding sequence is TGCAGCGCCTTCAGCTTTAAAGAGACCCAGTACTTC. The chain employs TRBV29-1 and TRBJ2-5; D not resolved. Germline CDR1 SQVTM, CDR2 ANQGSEA. V gave up 7 bases and J gave up 3 bases, with 12 bases separating them. CDR3 length: 12 residues.

V and J are TRBV6-5 and TRBJ1-5, with D unresolved. Germline V gives CDR1 MNHEY, CDR2 SVGAGI. The CDR3 has 14 residues. V was cut by 0 bases and J by 1 base, with 4 bases left in between. The CDR3, as DNA: TGTGCCAGCAGTTACTCGATGAGCAATCAGCCCCAGCATTTT. Translated: CASSYSMSNQPQHF.

The rearrangement links TRBV28 to TRBJ1-5; a possible D gene is TRBD1 (6 bases). Germline V gives CDR1 MDHEN, CDR2 SYDVKM. The CDR3 totals 15 residues. The V end was cut by 3 bases, the J end by 4 bases, with 13 bases between. The CDR3 coding sequence is TGTGCCAGCAGTTTCCGGGGGCAGGCTAATCAGCCCCAGCATTTT. This gives the protein CASSFRGQANQPQHF.

The chain joins TRBV19 to TRBJ2-6; TRBD1 matches at 7 bases. The trim removed 7 bases at V and 4 bases at J, leaving 7 bases unmatched. CDR3 size: 15 residues. Per the germline V gene, CDR1 is LNHDA and CDR2 is SQIVND (reference sequence). Here the CDR3 reads CASTAGGRGANVLTF. CDR3 sequence (DNA): TGTGCCAGTACGGCAGGGGGAAGAGGGGCCAACGTCCTGACTTTC.

This clone is medium-sized within its sample. The rearrangement uses TRBV27 and TRBJ2-1, with TRBD2 matching over 13 bases. From germline, CDR1 is MNHEY and CDR2 SMNVEV (reference sequence). The CDR3 sequence is 15 residues long. The V and J ends lost 6 bases and 5 bases, in that order; junction bases with no gene match: 4. The chain's CDR3 is CASRSGTSGNNEQFF. In DNA form, the CDR3 reads TGTGCCAGCAGGTCCGGGACTAGCGGGAACAATGAGCAGTTCTTC.

This clone was detected once. This sequence joins TRBV25-1 and TRBJ2-7, with 8 bases identical to TRBD2. Germline V lookup: CDR1 MGHDK, CDR2 SYGVNS. V lost 1 base and J lost 6; bases outside the gene matches: 11. CDR3 length equals 16 residues. CDR3 DNA: TGTGCCAGCAGTGAATCGGTAACTAGCGGATCCCTCGAGCAGTACTTC. Residues: CASSESVTSGSLEQYF.

DNA for the CDR3: TGTGCCTGGAGTAGCGGAGTCGGCCGCAACACTGAAGCTTTCTTT. This gives the protein CAWSSGVGRNTEAFF. The chain joins TRBV30 to TRBJ1-1; the D is unclear. The CDR3 has 15 residues. The germline V gene encodes CDR1 GTSNPN and CDR2 SVGIG (reference sequence). Trimming cost V 2 bases and J 2 bases, with 15 bases left between them.

This clone has just a few counts. The V and J genes are TRBV5-4 and TRBJ2-5; D is undetermined. Trimming shortened V by 2 bases and J by 3 bases, and 14 bases separated the two germline ends. CDR3 size: 15 residues. Germline V gene data show CDR1 as SGHNT and CDR2 as YYREEE (reference sequence). The chain's CDR3 is CASSFLALGEETQYF. The CDR3 DNA reads as TGTGCCAGCAGCTTTTTGGCCCTAGGAGAAGAGACCCAGTACTTC.

The chain joins TRBV6-5 to TRBJ2-5; 7 nucleotides match TRBD2. Per the germline V gene, CDR1 is MNHEY and CDR2 is SVGAGI. This CDR3 is 16 amino acids long. J was trimmed by 2 bases and V by 2 bases; bases with no gene match: 8. Here the CDR3 DNA reads TGTGCCAGCAGTTACGGGACTACCAATACTCAAGAGACCCAGTACTTC. This translates into CASSYGTTNTQETQYF.

CDR3 sequence (DNA): TGTGCCAGCAGCTTGGATGGGAGGATCTACGAGCAGTACTTC. It translates to CASSLDGRIYEQYF. The chain carries TRBV5-8 and TRBJ2-7; tentative D call: TRBD2 (6 bases). Trimming stripped 0 bases from V and 3 bases from J, with 10 bases between. Germline CDR1 and CDR2: SGHTS and YDEGEE. The CDR3 has 14 amino acids.

CDR3: CASSLQGIGEKLFF. CDR3 in DNA: TGTGCCAGCAGCTTACAAGGGATAGGGGAAAAACTGTTTTTT. This rearrangement joins TRBV6-6 to TRBJ1-4; D gene ambiguous. Between the trimmed V and J ends, which lost 6 bases and 8 bases, there was a span of 16 bases. The CDR3 extends over 14 amino acids. Germline lookup yields CDR1 MNHNY and CDR2 SVGAGI (reference sequence).

The rearrangement links TRBV30 to TRBJ1-3; D not certain. The V gene's germline CDR1 is GTSNPN and CDR2 SVGIG (reference sequence). Trimming left V 5 bases short and J 2 bases short, with 13 bases between. The CDR3 has 14 residues. The CDR3: CAWRIGGPGNTIYF. CDR3 sequence (DNA): TGTGCCTGGCGAATAGGCGGGCCTGGAAACACCATATATTTT. The full variable domain, with the rest looked up from reference TRBV30 and TRBJ1-3, is SQTIHQWPATLVQPVGSPLSLECTVEGTSNPNLYWYRQAAGRGLQLLFYSVGIGQISSEVPQNLSASRPQDRQFILSSKKLLLSDSGFYLCAWRIGGPGNTIYFGEGSWLTVV.

The V gene is TRBV6-5, the J gene TRBJ1-1; 7 nucleotides line up with TRBD1. After removal of 4 bases from V and 4 bases from J, the junction contained 9 bases not matched to a gene. CDR1 and CDR2 (germline): MNHEY, SVGAGI. The CDR3 is 15 amino acids. CDR3: CASSFQQGRSTEAFF. The CDR3 nucleotides read TGTGCCAGCAGTTTCCAACAGGGGAGGAGCACTGAAGCTTTCTTT.

The rearrangement joins TRBV7-6 to TRBJ2-5, with D perhaps assigned TRBD1 or TRBD2 (5 bases each). CDR1 and CDR2 from the germline V gene are SGHVS and FNYEAQ. The CDR3 has 15 residues. The ends were cut back, 0 bases at V and 5 bases at J, with 13 bases in the middle. CDR3 in DNA: TGTGCCAGCAGCTTAGCGCACGGGGCGCGGGAGACCCAGTACTTC. Amino acid sequence: CASSLAHGARETQYF.

The rearrangement uses TRBV29-1 and TRBJ2-7; the D is unclear. This CDR3 region has 11 residues. CDR1 and CDR2 from the germline V gene are SQVTM and ANQGSEA. V was clipped by 7 bases and J by 4 bases, with 11 bases between them. For the CDR3, the DNA is TGCAGCGGGGAACAAGGATACGAGCAGTACTTC. It translates to CSGEQGYEQYF.

This clone occurred a few times. This rearrangement joins TRBV19 to TRBJ2-7; D possibly matches TRBD1 or TRBD2 (7 bases each). V shed 2 bases and J shed 2 bases, with 13 bases lying between them. The CDR3 has 15 residues. Germline V lookup: CDR1 LNHDA, CDR2 SQIVND (reference sequence). In nucleotides, the CDR3 is TGTGCCAGTAGTATACCGGGGGGACAGACCTACGAGCAGTACTTC. It encodes CASSIPGGQTYEQYF.

The count of this clone is one. The genes are TRBV11-2 and TRBJ2-3, with a weak D call TRBD2 (6 bases). The germline V gene has CDR1 SGHAT and CDR2 FQNNGV. V lost 3 bases and J 0 bases, leaving 10 bases between the germline ends. The CDR3 is made up of 15 amino acids. CDR3 loop: CASSFLLASTDTQYF. CDR3 DNA sequence: TGTGCCAGCAGCTTCCTCCTAGCGAGCACAGATACGCAGTATTTT.